The TCR beta chain under discussion was sequenced for a study of cytomegalovirus exposure and HLA in healthy donors (dated by TCRdb to 2015 to 2018). Study-wide context: An earlier analysis of several hundred of the donors reported about 280 Gb of sequence data and 95 million to 120 million unique TCR beta sequences obtained from 180 million or so T cells. An early release covering roughly 640 HLA-typed donors comprised 250 to 350 gigabases of sequencing data and around 80 million unique TCR sequences. Of the 350 to 400 genotyped donors, roughly 80% fell in the genetic ancestry cluster associated with self-reported Caucasian donors. The aim of the study was to test whether cataloging public T cell receptors could identify signatures of past pathogen exposure. Using immunosequencing, the study profiled T cell repertoires from 500 to 800 subjects and related those repertoires to cytomegalovirus serostatus. In addition to the first cohort of several hundred subjects, a separate validation cohort of approximately 130 different subjects was used. To predict cytomegalovirus infection status, the study brought together high-throughput TCR immunosequencing, statistical association of individual TCRs with disease status, and machine learning. To study patterns of TCR occurrence, a later analysis re-analyzed previously published TCR beta repertoires from hundreds of donors and added high-resolution HLA genotyping. Rather than drawing on any new phenotypic data, the later analysis identified candidate immune exposures from TCR beta sequences and the way those sequences occurred across donors. In an earlier analysis of around 540 of the donors, high-throughput TCR beta sequencing was used to judge whether each TCR beta V gene segment behaved as functional or pseudogenic. Donor age, sex, ethnicity and CMV serostatus were compiled alongside the repertoire data. Genome-wide SNP genotypes for about 65% of the 666 donors were used in a later genetic analysis, which treated that subset as a discovery cohort. All discovery cohort repertoires had been generated using a single sequencing platform. Class I and class II HLA loci were covered by the typing at four-digit resolution. The number of donors typed differed by locus, with roughly 629-640 for A, B, C, DRB1 and DQB1, 522 for DQA1, 600 to 610 for DPA1, and some 450 for DPB1. Because of strong linkage in the cohort, a few DR-DQ haplotypes were treated as single units for association and clustering. Among over 350 genotyped donors of the cohort, an average of about 240,000 unique TCR beta nucleotide sequences were sequenced per donor, 15% to 20% of them non-productive. The study at large found these results: The earlier analysis of fewer than 750 of the donors excluded around 17 rarely observed V segments, including chromosome 9 orphons, because counts were too low. A later analysis found that HLA-associated TCR beta chains were more clonally expanded and had lower generation probabilities than equally common non-associated chains. Correlated functional status among segregating V segments might be attributable to linkage disequilibrium, but an unknown experimental factor could not be ruled out. A further reported finding was that TCR beta sequences accurately predicted the HLA-A and HLA-B alleles for most subjects in the first cohort. In a later genetic analysis, a missense DCLRE1C variant was associated with V-gene and J-gene trimming of TCR beta chains, and the association was replicated in an independent cohort. A group of highly shared sequence variants was considered likely to be a technical artifact of the sequencing pipeline. Some IMGT-functional V segments, including TRBV6-2 and TRBV6-3, could not be distinguished by the 87-base-pair reads and were therefore excluded. In vitro tests confirmed that a few of the cytomegalovirus-associated TCR beta chains recognize cytomegalovirus antigens. According to a later genetic analysis, donors in an Asian-associated ancestry cluster had fewer N-insertions in productive TCRs than the approximately 700-donor mean. Because HLA typing was unavailable for some donors at each locus, only the typed subset was used in association tests. According to a later analysis, parvovirus B19, influenza, CMV and Epstein-Barr virus appeared linked to several top co-occurrence clusters. At a false discovery rate of 0.05, a later analysis linked approximately 18,000 TCR beta sequences to specific HLA alleles. The study listed 150 to 200 TCR beta chains as associated with cytomegalovirus. This cohort had only TCR beta chains sequenced, and the lack of alpha or paired-chain data limited which features could be detected. When HLA alleles, especially DR and DQ, strongly co-occurred, TCR associations were difficult to assign to individual alleles. Most TCR sequences were seen in very few donors, while some public TCRs were found in many individuals. In an earlier analysis of fewer than 700 of the donors, most TCR beta V segments appeared in productive rearrangements about 87% or about 30% of the time, broadly matching IMGT annotations. Cytomegalovirus status was reported to be diagnosed by the classifier with high specificity and sensitivity in both the original and validation cohorts. In a later analysis, the rate of TCR association differed among HLA loci, with DRB1 alleles having the most associated TCRs and HLA-C alleles having the fewest. Sequencing depth was assumed to be roughly uniform across donors in the presence/absence analyses, though that assumption may not hold. For the cohort, immune exposure information was limited to CMV serostatus. A later analysis found that most CMV-associated TCR beta chains appeared HLA-restricted, with HLA associations seemingly driven largely by CMV exposure. The authors suggested that the approach could potentially be generalized to other disease states and immunological phenotypes.

The germline V gene encodes CDR1 SGHVS and CDR2 FNYEAQ. From its cysteine to its phenylalanine, the CDR3 spans 16 amino acids. The kept DNA is CDR3 alone, 48 bases in frame from the first base. The germline V and J ends show losses of 6 bases and 7 bases respectively, and no gene match explains 13 bases of the junction. In total, 666 healthy bone marrow donors made up the cohort. At the time of sampling, every cohort member was nominally healthy, though immune exposures that went unrecorded were likely present. The donor was CMV seropositive and belonged to the group of 270 or so seropositive cohort members. Each donor provided a peripheral blood sample, and peripheral blood mononuclear cells were used for TCR beta sequencing. Genomic DNA was extracted from the blood cell samples with the Qiagen DNeasy Blood Extraction Kit. A note on this clone: Its antigen remains undetermined. Base qualities are not at hand, and no much larger clone is one base apart.

Receptor libraries were prepared by the immunoSEQ multiplex PCR assay. A mixture of 60 forward primers for TCR Vbeta segments and 13 reverse primers for TCR Jbeta segments was used in the multiplex PCR. A multiplex PCR assay on genomic DNA amplified the CDR3 region of rearranged TCR beta genes. On the Illumina HiSeq System, the amplified TCR beta libraries were sequenced as 87-base-pair reads. The study's own analysis went as follows. A later analysis tallied around 80 million unique TCR beta chains across the 666 repertoires, and 10 million to 11 million of those chains were shared by two or more donors. Raw reads were error-corrected and collapsed into unique sequences by a nearest-neighbor algorithm in which closely related sequences were merged to remove PCR and sequencing errors. Alignment of CDR3 sequences to IMGT reference sequences was used to assign V, D and J gene segments. For a sequence to be retained, a match of at least six nucleotides was required to both a V gene segment and a J gene segment. Rearrangements were classified as productive when the CDR3 lacked stop codons and remained in frame with V and J, and all other rearrangements were classified as non-productive. Following IMGT convention, CDR3 was defined as the stretch from the second conserved V-encoded cysteine up to the conserved J-encoded phenylalanine. The earlier analysis of about 620 of the donors excluded sequences that lacked an unambiguous match to a single V gene segment. In an earlier analysis of more than 500 of the donors, a V segment was called functional when productive rearrangements were above 56.7%, and segregating when the standard deviation between donors exceeded 5%. A statistical classification framework was built to diagnose cytomegalovirus status from the catalog of TCR beta chain sequences. In a later analysis, V and J genes were assigned by comparing TCR nucleotide sequences against IMGT/GENE-DB human TR gene sequences. In a later analysis, CDR3 sequences and most-parsimonious VDJ recombination scenarios were assigned using the TCRdist pipeline. In a later analysis, each TCR beta chain was defined by its CDR3 amino acid sequence together with its V-gene family, and reads lacking a unique V-gene family were excluded. To address suspected cross-contamination and a sequencing artifact, a later analysis removed 450 to 700 highly shared, low-generation-probability nucleotide sequences. A later analysis calculated a clonal expansion index for each public chain from normalized within-repertoire ranks of inferred template counts. A later analysis computed generation probabilities with a VDJ recombination model fitted to out-of-frame rearrangements, and checked the results against IGoR. A later analysis scored TCR-TCR, TCR-HLA and TCR-CMV co-occurrence with hypergeometric tests, applying a repertoire-size bias correction to TCR pairs. A later analysis estimated false discovery rates by permuting HLA or CMV assignments 20 times. In a later analysis, co-occurring TCRs were grouped using DBSCAN, with TCRdist sequence similarity added in when clustering inside HLA-allele-positive subsets. For co-occurrence clustering, repertoires with fewer than 30,000 or more than 120,000 public chains were excluded, along with four to six repertoires with anomalous nucleotide sharing. TCRdb mirrors the immuneACCESS table, restricted to in-frame sequences. Some clones are absent from its copies; in checked studies, under half trace to an unresolved V gene, and the reason for the others is unknown. The D gene and trimming were derived from the DNA, and the V and J assignments and clone size from that table. In this sample the table shows approximately 74,000 clones, about 64% of which occur a single time. The ten largest clones capture over 5.5% of the sample.

The material sequenced was PBMCs. The rearranged segments are TRBV7-6 and TRBJ2-1, and 9 bases in between align with TRBD2. The receptor was isolated from a man in his thirties or forties in good health and CMV-seropositive. The CDR3 region has the sequence CASSNPVGTSKNEQFF. The nucleotide sequence reads TGTGCCAGCAGTAATCCTGTTGGGACTAGCAAAAATGAGCAGTTCTTC.